The clone carrying this T cell receptor beta chain was counted many times. Antigen unknown. Diagnoses were made from clinical symptoms, serum measures (thyroxine and TRAb), thyroid ultrasound and orbital computed tomography. The data derive from a study of T cells in Graves' hyperthyroidism and ophthalmopathy. As for the study in general: Any treatment followed the collection of peripheral blood at initial diagnosis.

Researchers amplified the TCR beta CDR3 regions from RNA transcripts. HTBI primers were the set used in a first-round RT-PCR of the TCR CDR3. One entry per CDR3 protein, called by TCRdb with MiXCR from the multiplex PCR reads. Of 550,000 to 700,000 distinct CDR3 sequences listed, 14% to 15% were seen once; the top ten hold roughly 4.5%. Whole-study results and caveats: Most thyroid clonotypes that were expanded above 0.001 also turned up in blood. Ophthalmopathy was told apart from stable hyperthyroidism by a 13 V-J model.

The CDR3 sequence is 14 residues long. V lost 1 base, J lost 6 bases, and 12 bases lay in between. The TCR sequence derives from a woman aged 40 to 50 with Graves' ophthalmopathy. This chain uses TRBV12-3 or TRBV12-4 with TRBJ2-5; perhaps TRBD1 as D (6 bases). What was sequenced was blood. Here the CDR3 reads CASSLGFRGQTQYF. In DNA form, the CDR3 reads TGTGCCAGCAGTTTAGGTTTCAGGGGCCAGACCCAGTACTTC.